This T cell receptor (beta chain) stems from a study of human T cells and chemical hapten exposure. Overall study: Patch tests of 0.01% DPC on the upper back were read at 6 days.

Time point indicated: patch test 2, 6 weeks after DPC sensitization. Sample treatment: therapeutic diphenylcyclopropenone sensitization with weekly scalp DPC. TCRdb ran MiXCR on the RACE reads and lists one entry per CDR3 protein. The table records 75,000 to 95,000 distinct CDR3 sequences, about 11% of them present only once. Per the germline V gene, CDR1 is KGHSH and CDR2 is LQKENI. The CDR3 has 15 amino acids. The ends were cut back, 3 bases at V and 4 bases at J, with 13 bases in the middle. About this clonotype itself: Its antigen is unidentified.

Broader study findings: Alopecia in the donors means their immune response may deviate from healthy people's. Following DPC sensitization, TCRs present above 1 in 1000 frequency showed no change.

Sequenced here: whole blood, sampled in connection with sensitization to the hapten diphenylcyclopropenone (DPC). V and J are TRBV18 and TRBJ1-5; maybe TRBD1 (5 bases). The TCR was taken from a man in his forties with alopecia areata. Some clones in this sample may be carry-over from other donors' samples. This CDR3 reads CASSPPQGGNQPQHF. The DNA of the CDR3 is TGTGCCAGCTCACCTCCTCAGGGAGGTAATCAGCCCCAGCATTTT.